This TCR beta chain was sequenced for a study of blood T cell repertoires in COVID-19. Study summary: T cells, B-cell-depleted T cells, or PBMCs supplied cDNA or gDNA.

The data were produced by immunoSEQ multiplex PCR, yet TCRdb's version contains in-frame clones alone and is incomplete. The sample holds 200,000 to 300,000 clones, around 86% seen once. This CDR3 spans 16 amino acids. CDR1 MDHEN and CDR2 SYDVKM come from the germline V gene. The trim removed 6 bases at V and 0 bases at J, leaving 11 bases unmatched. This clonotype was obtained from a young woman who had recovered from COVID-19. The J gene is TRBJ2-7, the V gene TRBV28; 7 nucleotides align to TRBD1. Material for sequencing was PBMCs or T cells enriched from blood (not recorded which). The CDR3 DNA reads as TGTGCCAGCAGCATTGGGCCCGGGACAGACTCCTACGAGCAGTACTTC. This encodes CASSIGPGTDSYEQYF.